This T cell receptor (beta chain) was identified in a study of blood T cell repertoires in COVID-19. Overall study: Samples representing acute and convalescent COVID-19 were sourced from the United States, Italy and Spain. Sources were T cells, B-cell-depleted T cells, or PBMCs; the material itself was cDNA or gDNA.

This CDR3 has 15 amino acids. Germline CDR1 and CDR2: SGHTS and YDEGEE. Trimming at V came to 4 bases and at J to 5 bases, leaving 7 bases not matched to a gene. Authors' data handling: How many nucleated cells were present was estimated from reference gene primer amplification. Sequencing was performed with immunoSEQ multiplex PCR; in TCRdb, only in-frame clones are kept and a portion is missing. D and trimming were read from the DNA, whereas the V and J calls and clone size are those reported in that table. Of over 300,000 clones listed, 70% to 90% are singletons. The sample consisted of PBMCs or T cells enriched from blood (not recorded which). V usage is TRBV5-8 and J usage is TRBJ1-5, with TRBD1 identical over 9 bases. This receptor was obtained from a man aged 25 to 40 who had recovered from COVID-19. CDR3 sequence reads: CASSPRQGVYQPQHF. DNA of the CDR3: TGTGCCAGCAGCCCCCGACAGGGGGTGTATCAGCCCCAGCATTTT.